This T cell receptor beta chain stems from a study of T cells in women clearing cervical HPV infection. A note on this clone: The read falls 3 residues short of the CDR3 end, and the missing part is taken from the germline J gene.

The germline V gene encodes CDR1 MNHEY and CDR2 SVGEGT. Trimming left V 2 bases short and J 5 bases short, with 18 bases between. This CDR3 contains 17 residues. The table came from immunoSEQ multiplex PCR; TCRdb's copy has only in-frame clones and leaves some out. The listing contains under 45,000 clones. The rearrangement links TRBV6-2 or TRBV6-3 to TRBJ2-2, with D perhaps TRBD2 (6 bases). Sequencing was performed on blood buffy coat. The sequence came from a woman between 18 and 70 years old with a cervical HPV16 infection that either progressed to CIN3+ or cleared (not recorded which). CDR3 protein: CASSYRLRGAGTGELFF. CDR3 DNA (partial): TGTGCCAGCAGTTACCGCCTGCGCGGGGCTGGTACCGGGGAG.